A selection of T cell receptor beta chains follows, all from one sample in a study of Tregs in tolerant kidney transplant recipients. Measured with immunoSEQ multiplex PCR; TCRdb has only the in-frame clones, and not every one. The sample consists of approximately 260,000 clones, more than 65% of them appearing once. The specimen was CD4+ T cells from blood. Source of these receptors: a human donor in good health. Both conserved end residues are part of each CDR3. Fields, in order: CDR3 length, clone size, V gene, J gene, D gene, CDR3 DNA, CDR3 protein. A D gene is named only where the DNA matches it firmly. Where a row states a size, it is once, few, many or the class of an expanded clone; other rows omit it.

len: 13; abundance: -; v_gene: TRBV5-1; j_gene: TRBJ2-7; d_gene: -; CDR3nt: TGCGCCAGCAGCTTGCGCAGTTCCTACGAGCAGTACTTC; CDR3aa: CASSLRSSYEQYF
len: 14; abundance: -; v_gene: TRBV9; j_gene: TRBJ2-2; d_gene: TRBD1; CDR3nt: TGTGCCAGCAGCGCGGACAGGGGAACCGGGGAGCTGTTTTTT; CDR3aa: CASSADRGTGELFF
len: 15; abundance: once; v_gene: TRBV5-4; j_gene: TRBJ2-4; d_gene: -; CDR3nt: TGTGCCAGCAGCTTGGCCGAACTGGGTAAAAACATTCAGTACTTC; CDR3aa: CASSLAELGKNIQYF
len: 15; abundance: -; v_gene: TRBV13; j_gene: TRBJ2-5; d_gene: TRBD2; CDR3nt: TGTGCCAGCAGCTCCCTAGCGGGGGGAGTGAAGACCCAGTACTTC; CDR3aa: CASSSLAGGVKTQYF
len: 16; abundance: -; v_gene: TRBV12-5; j_gene: TRBJ1-5; d_gene: -; CDR3nt: TGTGCTAGTGGTTTGGGGGAGGGGGTACGTCGACAGCCCCAGCATTTT; CDR3aa: CASGLGEGVRRQPQHF
len: 16; abundance: once; v_gene: TRBV19; j_gene: TRBJ1-2; d_gene: TRBD1; CDR3nt: TGTGCCAGTAGTATCTGGACAGGGGGCGGAAACTATGGCTACACCTTC; CDR3aa: CASSIWTGGGNYGYTF
len: 13; abundance: -; v_gene: TRBV2; j_gene: TRBJ2-5; d_gene: -; CDR3nt: TGTGCCAGCAGTGGACAGAGCCCTGAGACCCAGTACTTC; CDR3aa: CASSGQSPETQYF
len: 15; abundance: few; v_gene: TRBV5-1; j_gene: TRBJ2-7; d_gene: TRBD1; CDR3nt: TGCGCCAGCAGCCGAGAGTCTGGACAGGGGGCCGAGCAGTACTTC; CDR3aa: CASSRESGQGAEQYF
len: 14; abundance: -; v_gene: TRBV7-9; j_gene: TRBJ1-4; d_gene: -; CDR3nt: TGTGCCAGCAACACCATCAGCGCGGGTGAAAAACTGTTTTTT; CDR3aa: CASNTISAGEKLFF
len: 16; abundance: -; v_gene: TRBV7-9; j_gene: TRBJ2-1; d_gene: -; CDR3nt: TGTGCCAGCAGCTTAAAGGCGTTCCCCCAAGGTAATGAGCAGTTCTTC; CDR3aa: CASSLKAFPQGNEQFF
len: 14; abundance: -; v_gene: TRBV5-1; j_gene: TRBJ1-1; d_gene: -; CDR3nt: TGCGCCAGCAGCCCGGTGGGGGGGCGGACTGAAGCTTTCTTT; CDR3aa: CASSPVGGRTEAFF
len: 14; abundance: -; v_gene: TRBV10-3; j_gene: TRBJ1-1; d_gene: TRBD1; CDR3nt: TGTGCCATCAGTGGTGGGGACAGGCCTTTTGAAGCTTTCTTT; CDR3aa: CAISGGDRPFEAFF
len: 14; abundance: -; v_gene: TRBV2; j_gene: TRBJ2-3; d_gene: -; CDR3nt: TGTGCCAGCAGACTAGCAGGTCCCTCAGATACGCAGTATTTT; CDR3aa: CASRLAGPSDTQYF